A single sample is the source of the 30 T cell receptor beta chains below, sequenced in a study of spatial heterogeneity in lung cancer. Time point indicated: sample taken at primary tumor resection. TCRdb re-derived calls from the 5' RACE reads in MiXCR, one entry per CDR3 protein. The sample gives under 50,000 distinct CDR3 sequences, around 5% of which show up once; more than 20% is in the top ten. The starting material was PBMCs, obtained at surgery. The receptors here all came from a female donor with early-stage non-small cell lung cancer.

There are many counts of this clonotype. V is TRBV6-2 or TRBV6-3 and J is TRBJ1-5, with a tentative D call TRBD1 (5 bases). The CDR3 totals 14 residues. From germline, CDR1 is MNHEY and CDR2 SVGEGT. Trimming left V 7 bases short and J 7 bases short, with 17 bases between. The CDR3 region has the DNA TGTGCCAGCAATTGGGAAGGGGCAGAGCAGCCCCAGCATTTT. Encoded protein: CASNWEGAEQPQHF.

This chain uses TRBV30 with TRBJ2-3; 11 bases align to TRBD2. The CDR3 totals 16 residues. Germline trimming cut 1 base from V and 0 bases from J; bases unmatched to any gene: 3. CDR1 GTSNPN and CDR2 SVGIG come from the germline V gene (reference sequence). DNA for the CDR3: TGTGCCTGGAGTGACCGACTAGCGGGAAGCACAGATACGCAGTATTTT. This encodes CAWSDRLAGSTDTQYF. The entire variable domain, with the rest obtained from reference TRBV30 and TRBJ2-3, is as follows: SQTIHQWPATLVQPVGSPLSLECTVEGTSNPNLYWYRQAAGRGLQLLFYSVGIGQISSEVPQNLSASRPQDRQFILSSKKLLLSDSGFYLCAWSDRLAGSTDTQYFGPGTRLTVL.

This clonotype was counted between two and nine times. V gene TRBV30 combines with J gene TRBJ2-3; 11 bases map to TRBD2. Germline V lookup: CDR1 GTSNPN, CDR2 SVGIG (reference sequence). This CDR3 region has 16 residues. The V and J ends lost 2 bases and 0 bases, in that order; junction bases with no gene match: 4. This chain's CDR3 is CAWSKGLADSTDTQYF. The CDR3 DNA reads TGTGCCTGGAGTAAGGGACTAGCGGACAGCACAGATACGCAGTATTTT.

Ten or more counts support this clonotype. The rearrangement links TRBV7-2 to TRBJ1-1, with 9 bases identical to TRBD1. The CDR3 contains 20 residues. After removal of 5 bases from V and 0 bases from J, the junction contained 19 bases not matched to a gene. Germline V CDR1 and CDR2: SGHTA, FQGNSA. The CDR3 bases are TGTGCCAGCAGCCCTACTTATTGGGGGACAGGGCTACTTATGAACACTGAAGCTTTCTTT. Its translation is CASSPTYWGTGLLMNTEAFF.

This clonotype was recorded many times. The chain combines TRBV5-1 with TRBJ2-7; TRBD1 aligns across 9 bases. CDR1 and CDR2 from the germline V gene are SGHRS and YFSETQ. Trimming cost V 5 bases and J 7 bases; bases outside gene matches: 13. The CDR3 is 15 residues long. CDR3 nucleotides: TGCGCCAGCAGACTAGGAACCGGGACAGGGAGTGAGCAGTACTTC. Amino acids: CASRLGTGTGSEQYF.

The V gene is TRBV6-5, the J gene TRBJ2-5; a possible D gene is TRBD2 (6 bases). The CDR3 length is 12 residues. The ends were cut back, 2 bases at V and 7 bases at J, with 8 bases in the middle. Germline loops: CDR1 MNHEY, CDR2 SVGAGI. In DNA form, the CDR3 reads TGTGCCAGCAGTTACATGGGGGGGACCCAGTACTTC. It is translated as CASSYMGGTQYF.

The chain joins TRBV28 to TRBJ2-3; D is ambiguous. The CDR3 totals 15 residues. Germline assignment: CDR1 MDHEN and CDR2 SYDVKM. Trimming pared 5 bases from V and 4 bases from J, leaving 16 bases between. In nucleotides, the CDR3 is TGTGCCAGCAGTCCCGTGGGGAAGGCCGCAGATACGCAGTATTTT. This gives the protein CASSPVGKAADTQYF.

This clonotype was seen repeatedly, ten times or more. The rearrangement joins TRBV2 to TRBJ1-2; TRBD1 matches at 7 bases. Germline trimming cut 3 bases from V and 4 bases from J; bases unmatched to any gene: 8. The CDR3 is 15 residues long. CDR1 and CDR2 (germline): SNHLY, FYNNEI. In DNA form, the CDR3 reads TGTGCCAGCAGTGAGGAACAGGGGCTAGGCTATGGCTACACCTTC. Its protein is CASSEEQGLGYGYTF.

This clonotype was detected many times. This chain joins TRBV20-1 and TRBJ1-1; 7 nucleotides agree with TRBD1. Germline CDR1 DFQATT, CDR2 SNEGSKA (reference sequence). Trimming cost V 6 bases and J 10 bases; bases outside gene matches: 8. The CDR3 contains 11 residues. The CDR3 loop reads CSASRDSGAFF. CDR3 nucleotide sequence: TGCAGTGCCTCACGGGACAGCGGAGCTTTCTTT.

This rearrangement joins TRBV2 to TRBJ2-7; D remains unclear. Trimming cost V 4 bases and J 1 base, with 5 bases left between them. The CDR3 consists of 12 residues. Germline lookup yields CDR1 SNHLY and CDR2 FYNNEI. CDR3 region: CASSGASYEQYF. CDR3 DNA: TGTGCCAGCAGTGGGGCTTCCTACGAGCAGTACTTC.

This clonotype was recorded a few times. This rearrangement joins TRBV5-4 to TRBJ1-2; D is ambiguous. This CDR3 comprises 17 residues. V shed 0 bases and J shed 2 bases, with 17 bases lying between them. Germline loops: CDR1 SGHNT, CDR2 YYREEE (reference sequence). CDR3 DNA: TGTGCCAGCAGCTTGGGCCAGGATTATCGTTTCAACTATGGCTACACCTTC. Encoded protein: CASSLGQDYRFNYGYTF.

This clonotype was observed a few times. V usage is TRBV5-1 and J usage is TRBJ2-7; weak D call: TRBD1 (6 bases). Germline CDR1 reads SGHRS; CDR2 reads YFSETQ. The germline V and J ends were trimmed by 4 bases and 6 bases, with 20 bases remaining between them. CDR3 length equals 15 residues. CDR3 DNA sequence: TGCGCCAGCAGCCAGATCGTTCAGGGGACCTGCGAGCAGTACTTC. Translating it yields CASSQIVQGTCEQYF.

This clonotype was picked up many times. The chain employs TRBV6-2 or TRBV6-3 and TRBJ1-2; maybe TRBD1 (5 bases). Germline V CDR1 and CDR2: MNHEY, SVGEGT. The V end lost 5 bases, the J end lost 3 bases, and 10 bases lay between the germline ends. CDR3 length equals 13 residues. In DNA, the CDR3 is TGTGCCAGCAGTACACAGGAGTACTATGGCTACACCTTC. Its translation is CASSTQEYYGYTF.

This chain joins TRBV12-3 or TRBV12-4 and TRBJ1-4, with a tentative D call TRBD1 (5 bases). Trimming took off 5 bases at V and 0 bases at J, with 19 bases between the two ends. The CDR3 sequence is 18 residues long. CDR3 in DNA: TGTGCCAGCAGTCCTCCCTGGGGCAGGCAAACAACTAATGAAAAACTGTTTTTT. Translation: CASSPPWGRQTTNEKLFF.

The table lists this clonotype with many counts. V usage is TRBV7-2 and J usage is TRBJ2-7; D gene unclear. Germline V gene data show CDR1 as SGHTA and CDR2 as FQGNSA. The CDR3 contains 12 residues. With 5 bases removed from V and 5 bases from J, the gap between germline ends came to 10 bases. Here the CDR3 DNA reads TGTGCCAGCAGCCCTCGGACCCACGAGCAGTACTTC. This gives the protein CASSPRTHEQYF. Combining the CDR3 with reference TRBV7-2 and TRBJ2-7 gives the whole variable domain GAGVSQSPSNKVTEKGKDVELRCDPISGHTALYWYRQSLGQGLEFLIYFQGNSAPDKSGLPSDRFSAERTGGSVSTLTIQRTQQEDSAVYLCASSPRTHEQYFGPGTRLTVT.

In its sample, this clonotype is medium-sized. The rearrangement links TRBV7-9 to TRBJ1-1; no reliable D call. Germline loops: CDR1 SEHNR, CDR2 FQNEAQ (reference sequence). The CDR3 is made up of 12 amino acids. V lost 5 bases and J lost 9, with 13 bases in between. In DNA form, the CDR3 reads TGTGCCAGCAGCGACTGGACCGACCAAGCTTTCTTT. Its protein product is CASSDWTDQAFF.

This clonotype was detected many times. The rearrangement joins TRBV7-2 to TRBJ2-5; TRBD1 might be the D (6 bases). V lost 1 base, J lost 2 bases, and 11 bases lay in between. The CDR3 has 15 residues. Germline lookup yields CDR1 SGHTA and CDR2 FQGNSA. CDR3: CASSLGGQGQETQYF. CDR3 in DNA: TGTGCCAGCAGCTTAGGGGGGCAGGGGCAAGAGACCCAGTACTTC.

The chain recombines TRBV6-1 with TRBJ2-3; D call uncertain. Germline CDR1 is MNHNS and CDR2 is SASEGT. The V and J ends lost 6 bases and 3 bases respectively, with 16 bases between them. The CDR3 length is 15 residues. The CDR3 protein is CASSPFRVMTDTQYF. DNA of the CDR3: TGTGCCAGCAGCCCGTTTCGAGTGATGACAGATACGCAGTATTTT.

In this sample, this clonotype turned up a few times. The chain couples TRBV7-2 to TRBJ2-3; 10 bases map to TRBD2. V was pared by 6 bases and J by 1 base, with 7 bases of the junction left unmatched. Looked up from germline, CDR1 is SGHTA and CDR2 is FQGNSA. The CDR3 runs to 16 residues. Written as DNA, the CDR3 is TGTGCCAGCAGGGGGCCCGGGACTAGCGGCACAGATACGCAGTATTTT. Its protein product is CASRGPGTSGTDTQYF.

The chain employs TRBV5-1 and TRBJ1-1; D is perhaps TRBD1 (5 bases). Trimming cost V 4 bases and J 0 bases, with 16 bases left between them. Per the germline V gene, CDR1 is SGHRS and CDR2 is YFSETQ. The CDR3 contains 16 residues. DNA of the CDR3: TGCGCCAGCAGCCCGGATGGGGGACTGATGAACACTGAAGCTTTCTTT. Its protein is CASSPDGGLMNTEAFF. The full variable domain, completed using reference TRBV5-1 and TRBJ1-1, is KAGVTQTPRYLIKTRGQQVTLSCSPISGHRSVSWYQQTPGQGLQFLFEYFSETQRNKGNFPGRFSGRQFSNSRSEMNVSTLELGDSALYLCASSPDGGLMNTEAFFGQGTRLTVV.

This sequence joins TRBV5-4 and TRBJ1-2; 11 nucleotides match TRBD1. This CDR3 has 13 residues. Trimming took 3 bases from V and 7 from J; bases not matched to a gene: 2. Per germline, CDR1 SGHNT and CDR2 YYREEE (reference sequence). CDR3 in DNA: TGTGCCAGCAGCTCTGGGACAGGGGGTGGCTACACCTTC. Protein product: CASSSGTGGGYTF. Full variable domain (outside the CDR3, taken from reference TRBV5-4 and TRBJ1-2): ETGVTQSPTHLIKTRGQQVTLRCSSQSGHNTVSWYQQALGQGPQFIFQYYREEENGRGNFPPRFSGLQFPNYSSELNVNALELDDSALYLCASSSGTGGGYTFGSGTRLTVV.

This clonotype has a count of ten or more. The V gene is TRBV15, the J gene TRBJ2-1; perhaps TRBD1 as D (6 bases). Germline V lookup: CDR1 LNHNV, CDR2 YYDKDF (reference sequence). This CDR3 has 15 residues. V was pared by 8 bases and J by 0 bases, with 14 bases between. The CDR3 region has the DNA TGTGCCACCCGGAAAACAGGGATCTCCTACAATGAGCAGTTCTTC. Protein: CATRKTGISYNEQFF.

The rearrangement links TRBV6-6 to TRBJ1-5; a weak D match, TRBD1 (5 bases). The CDR3 is made up of 18 amino acids. Germline V gene lookup returns CDR1 MNHNY and CDR2 SVGAGI (reference sequence). V was pared by 0 bases and J by 0 bases, with 15 bases between. DNA of the CDR3: TGTGCCAGCAGTTACTCGGACGGGGGGGGTTATAGCAATCAGCCCCAGCATTTT. Amino acid sequence: CASSYSDGGGYSNQPQHF.

This clonotype has a count of ten or more. The chain joins TRBV21-1 to TRBJ1-6; the table's D call, TRBD1, has no DNA check behind it. TRBV21-1 constitutes a pseudogene. The CDR3 is 16 amino acids. Here the CDR3 DNA reads TGTGCCAGCAGCAAATCGGACAGAATCAGTGTTTCACCCCTCCACTTT. Protein product: CASSKSDRISVSPLHF.

The CDR3 nucleotides read TGTGCCAGCAGTGAAGAACGGGGCGACGAGCAGTACTTC. The encoded protein is CASSEERGDEQYF. J is TRBJ2-7 and V is TRBV6-1; D is perhaps TRBD1 or TRBD2 (5 bases each). V lost 1 base and J lost 5, with 9 bases in between. The CDR3 length is 13 residues. Per the germline V gene, CDR1 is MNHNS and CDR2 is SASEGT.

This clonotype has ten or more counts. V and J are TRBV18 and TRBJ2-1; D is undetermined. The germline gives CDR1 KGHSH, CDR2 LQKENI. V dropped 3 bases and J dropped 6 bases, with 9 bases sitting between them. This CDR3 is 13 amino acids long. The CDR3 coding sequence is TGTGCCAGCTCACCTACACTTTCCAATGAGCAGTTCTTC. The encoded protein is CASSPTLSNEQFF.

This clonotype was observed a handful of times. The chain recombines TRBV27 with TRBJ1-5, with 7 bases identical to TRBD1. V trimming: 3 bases; J trimming: 6 bases; junction bases outside the gene matches: 2. Germline V gives CDR1 MNHEY, CDR2 SMNVEV (reference sequence). The CDR3 runs to 13 residues. The CDR3 here is CASSLDRIQPQHF. Here the CDR3 DNA reads TGTGCCAGCAGTTTGGACAGGATTCAGCCCCAGCATTTT.

This chain connects TRBV15 to TRBJ2-1; D gene ambiguous. This CDR3 has 14 amino acids. Trimming shortened V by 1 base and J by 4 bases, and 8 bases separated the two germline ends. Germline lookup yields CDR1 LNHNV and CDR2 YYDKDF (reference sequence). The CDR3 sequence: CATSRAVRYNEQFF. The CDR3 DNA sequence: TGTGCCACCAGCAGAGCCGTAAGATACAATGAGCAGTTCTTC.

This clonotype is medium-sized within its sample. The CDR3, as DNA: TGTGCCAGCAGCTTGGCGGGGCAGAGCTCCTACAATGAGCAGTTCTTC. It translates to CASSLAGQSSYNEQFF. This rearrangement joins TRBV7-3 to TRBJ2-1, with D possibly matching TRBD2 (6 bases). The CDR3 consists of 16 residues. Germline V gene sequence: CDR1 SGHTA, CDR2 FQGTGA. The ends were cut back, 3 bases at V and 0 bases at J, with 12 bases in the middle.

This clonotype was observed at least ten times. The chain uses TRBV5-1 and TRBJ2-1; unclear D gene. Germline CDR1 and CDR2: SGHRS and YFSETQ. The CDR3 totals 13 residues. Trimming cost V 4 bases and J 9 bases, with 14 bases left between them. The chain's CDR3 is CASSRNQPGEQFF. DNA of the CDR3: TGCGCCAGCAGCCGAAACCAACCAGGTGAGCAGTTCTTC.